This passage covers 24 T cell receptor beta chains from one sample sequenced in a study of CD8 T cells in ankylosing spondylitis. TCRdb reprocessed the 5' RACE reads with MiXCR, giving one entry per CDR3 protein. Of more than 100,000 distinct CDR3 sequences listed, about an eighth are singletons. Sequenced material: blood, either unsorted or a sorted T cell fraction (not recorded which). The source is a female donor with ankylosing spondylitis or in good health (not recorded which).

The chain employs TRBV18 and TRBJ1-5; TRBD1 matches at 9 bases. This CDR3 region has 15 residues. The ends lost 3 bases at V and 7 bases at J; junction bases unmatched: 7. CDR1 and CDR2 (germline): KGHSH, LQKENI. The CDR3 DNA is TGTGCCAGCTCACCCTGGACAGGGGAGTCCCAGCCCCAGCATTTT. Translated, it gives CASSPWTGESQPQHF. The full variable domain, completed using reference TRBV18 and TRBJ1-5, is NAGVMQNPRHLVRRRGQEARLRCSPMKGHSHVYWYRQLPEEGLKFMVYLQKENIIDESGMPKERFSAEFPKEGPSILRIQQVVRGDSAAYFCASSPWTGESQPQHFGDGTRLSIL.

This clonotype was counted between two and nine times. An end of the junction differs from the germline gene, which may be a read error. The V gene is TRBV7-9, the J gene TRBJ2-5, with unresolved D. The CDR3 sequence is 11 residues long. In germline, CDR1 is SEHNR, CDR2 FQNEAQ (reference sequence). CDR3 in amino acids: CASGLGETQYF. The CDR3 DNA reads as TGTGCCAGCGGCTTAGGAGAGACCCAGTACTTC. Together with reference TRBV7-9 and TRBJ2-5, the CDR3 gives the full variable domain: DTGVSQNPRHKITKRGQNVTFRCDPISEHNRLYWYRQTLGQGPEFLTYFQNEAQLEKSRLLSDRFSAERPKGSFSTLEIQRTEQGDSAMYLCASGLGETQYFGPGTRLLVL.

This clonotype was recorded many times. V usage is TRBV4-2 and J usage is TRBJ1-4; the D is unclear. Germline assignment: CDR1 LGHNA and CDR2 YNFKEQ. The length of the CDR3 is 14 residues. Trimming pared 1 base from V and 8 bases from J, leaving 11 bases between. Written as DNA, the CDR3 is TGTGCCAGCAGCCAAGCAAGGCAAGTGGAAAAACTGTTTTTT. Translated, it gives CASSQARQVEKLFF.

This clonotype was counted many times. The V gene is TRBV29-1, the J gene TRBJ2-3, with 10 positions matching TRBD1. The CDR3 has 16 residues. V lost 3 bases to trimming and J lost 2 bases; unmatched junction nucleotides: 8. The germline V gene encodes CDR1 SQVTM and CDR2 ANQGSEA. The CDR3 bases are TGCAGCGTTGAGAGGGGGGACAGGGGCACCACAGATACGCAGTATTTT. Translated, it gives CSVERGDRGTTDTQYF.

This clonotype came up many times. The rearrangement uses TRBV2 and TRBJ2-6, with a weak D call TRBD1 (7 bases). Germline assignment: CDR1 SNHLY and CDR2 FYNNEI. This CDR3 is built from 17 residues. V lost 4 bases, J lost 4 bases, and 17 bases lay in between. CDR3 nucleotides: TGTGCCAGCAGTGGACAGGGACTGGGTTCCGGGGCCAACGTCCTGACTTTC. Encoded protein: CASSGQGLGSGANVLTF.

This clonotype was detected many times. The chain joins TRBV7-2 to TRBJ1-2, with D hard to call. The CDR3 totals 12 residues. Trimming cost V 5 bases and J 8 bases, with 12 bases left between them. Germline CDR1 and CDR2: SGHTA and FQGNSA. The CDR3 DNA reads TGTGCCAGCAGCCCACCGGTAGGAGGCTACACCTTC. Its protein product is CASSPPVGGYTF.

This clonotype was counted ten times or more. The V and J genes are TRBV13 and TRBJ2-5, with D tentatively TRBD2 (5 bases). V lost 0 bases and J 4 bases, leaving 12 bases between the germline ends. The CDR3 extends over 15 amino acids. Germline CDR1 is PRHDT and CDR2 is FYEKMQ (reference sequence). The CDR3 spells CASSLGTAGGETQYF. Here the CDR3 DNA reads TGTGCCAGCAGCTTAGGGACCGCAGGAGGAGAGACCCAGTACTTC.

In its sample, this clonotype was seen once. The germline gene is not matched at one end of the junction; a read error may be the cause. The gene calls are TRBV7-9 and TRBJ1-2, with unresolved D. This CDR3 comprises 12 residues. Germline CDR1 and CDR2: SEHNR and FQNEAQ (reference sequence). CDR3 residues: CAGSLEARGYTF. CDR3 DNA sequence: TGTGCCGGCAGCTTGGAAGCTCGCGGCTACACCTTC.

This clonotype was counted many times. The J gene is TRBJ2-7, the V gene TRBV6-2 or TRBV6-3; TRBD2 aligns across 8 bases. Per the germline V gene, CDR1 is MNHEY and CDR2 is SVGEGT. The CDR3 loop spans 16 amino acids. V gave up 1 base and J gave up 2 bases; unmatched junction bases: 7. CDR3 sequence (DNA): TGTGCCAGCAGTTACTTAAGAAGCGGGGGTCCCTACGAGCAGTACTTC. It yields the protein CASSYLRSGGPYEQYF.

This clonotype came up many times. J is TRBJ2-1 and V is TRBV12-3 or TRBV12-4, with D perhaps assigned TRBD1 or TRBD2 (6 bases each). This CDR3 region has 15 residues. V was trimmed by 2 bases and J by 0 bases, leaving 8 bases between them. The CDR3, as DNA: TGTGCCAGCAGTTTAAGGGGGGCCTCCTACAATGAGCAGTTCTTC. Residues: CASSLRGASYNEQFF.

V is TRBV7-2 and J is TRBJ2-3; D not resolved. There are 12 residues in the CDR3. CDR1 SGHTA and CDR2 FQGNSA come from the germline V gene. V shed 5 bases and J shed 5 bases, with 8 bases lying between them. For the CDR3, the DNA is TGTGCCAGCAGCAATCGGCGAGATACGCAGTATTTT. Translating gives CASSNRRDTQYF.

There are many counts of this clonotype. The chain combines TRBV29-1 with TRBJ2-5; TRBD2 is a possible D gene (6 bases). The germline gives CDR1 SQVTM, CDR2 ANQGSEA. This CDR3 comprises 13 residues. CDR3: CTFTGTVLETQYF. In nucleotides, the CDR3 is TGCACCTTCACTGGGACTGTCTTAGAGACCCAGTACTTC.

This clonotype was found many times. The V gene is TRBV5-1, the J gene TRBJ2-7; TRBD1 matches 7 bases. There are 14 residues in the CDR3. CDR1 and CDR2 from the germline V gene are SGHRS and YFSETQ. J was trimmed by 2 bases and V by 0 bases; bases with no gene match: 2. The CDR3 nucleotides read TGCGCCAGCAGCTTGGGGGACAGTCCCTACGAGCAGTACTTC. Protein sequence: CASSLGDSPYEQYF.

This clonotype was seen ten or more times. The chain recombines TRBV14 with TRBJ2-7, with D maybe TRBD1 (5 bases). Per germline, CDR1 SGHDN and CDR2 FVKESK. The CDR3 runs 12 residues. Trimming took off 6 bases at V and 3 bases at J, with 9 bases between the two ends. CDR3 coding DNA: TGTGCCAGCAGTCGGACACACTACGAGCAGTACTTC. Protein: CASSRTHYEQYF.

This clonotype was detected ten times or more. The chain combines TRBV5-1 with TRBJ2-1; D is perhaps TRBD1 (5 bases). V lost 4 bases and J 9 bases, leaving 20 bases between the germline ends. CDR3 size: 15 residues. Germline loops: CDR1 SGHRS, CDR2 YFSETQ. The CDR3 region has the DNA TGCGCCAGCAGCCTTGACAGCGTTGGCCACCCTGAGCAGTTCTTC. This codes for CASSLDSVGHPEQFF.

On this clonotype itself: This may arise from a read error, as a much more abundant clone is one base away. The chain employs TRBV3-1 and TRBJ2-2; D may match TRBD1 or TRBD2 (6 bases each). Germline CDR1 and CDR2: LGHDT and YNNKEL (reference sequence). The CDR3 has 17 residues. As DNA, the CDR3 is TGTGCCAGCTGCCAAGGAGTCGGGGGCATGAACACCGGGGAGCTGTTTTTT. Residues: CASCQGVGGMNTGELFF.

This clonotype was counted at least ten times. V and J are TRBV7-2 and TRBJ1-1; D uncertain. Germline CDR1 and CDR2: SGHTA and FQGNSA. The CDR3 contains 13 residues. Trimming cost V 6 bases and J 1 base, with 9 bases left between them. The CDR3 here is CASRAGWNTEAFF. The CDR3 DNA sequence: TGTGCCAGCAGGGCCGGGTGGAACACTGAAGCTTTCTTT.

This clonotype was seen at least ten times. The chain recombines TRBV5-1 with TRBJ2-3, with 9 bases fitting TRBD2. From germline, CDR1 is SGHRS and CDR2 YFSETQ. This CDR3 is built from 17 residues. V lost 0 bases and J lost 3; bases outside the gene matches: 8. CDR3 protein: CASSLGSGSLRTDTQYF. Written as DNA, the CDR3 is TGCGCCAGCAGCTTGGGTAGCGGGAGTCTTAGGACAGATACGCAGTATTTT.

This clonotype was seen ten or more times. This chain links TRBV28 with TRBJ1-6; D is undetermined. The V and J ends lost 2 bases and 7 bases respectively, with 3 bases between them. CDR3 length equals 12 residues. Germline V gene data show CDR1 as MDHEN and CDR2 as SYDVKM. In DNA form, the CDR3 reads TGTGCCAGCAGTTTAATGAATTCACCCCTCCACTTT. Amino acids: CASSLMNSPLHF.

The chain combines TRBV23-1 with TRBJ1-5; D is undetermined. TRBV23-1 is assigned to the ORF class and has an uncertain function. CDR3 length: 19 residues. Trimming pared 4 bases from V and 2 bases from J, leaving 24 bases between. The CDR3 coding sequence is TGCGCCAGCAGTCTTCGGTTTCAATGGGCTACCGGAGGCAATCAGCCCCAGCATTTT. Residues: CASSLRFQWATGGNQPQHF.

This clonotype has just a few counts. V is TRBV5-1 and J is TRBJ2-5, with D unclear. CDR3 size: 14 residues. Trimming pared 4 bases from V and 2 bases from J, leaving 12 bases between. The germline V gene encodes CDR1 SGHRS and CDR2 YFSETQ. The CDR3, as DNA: TGCGCCAGCAGCCCTAAGTCCGGTCAAGAGACCCAGTACTTC. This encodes CASSPKSGQETQYF.

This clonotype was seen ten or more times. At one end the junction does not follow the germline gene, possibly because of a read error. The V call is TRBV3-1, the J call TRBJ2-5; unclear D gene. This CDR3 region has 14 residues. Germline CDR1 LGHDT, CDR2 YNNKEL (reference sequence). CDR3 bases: TGTGCCAGCAGCCCCGCAGGTGCTCAAGGGACCCAGTACTTC. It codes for CASSPAGAQGTQYF.

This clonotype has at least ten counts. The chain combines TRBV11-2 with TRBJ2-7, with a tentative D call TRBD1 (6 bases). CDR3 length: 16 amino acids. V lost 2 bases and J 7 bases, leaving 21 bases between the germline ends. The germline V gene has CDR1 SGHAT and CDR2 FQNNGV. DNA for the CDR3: TGTGCCAGCAGCTTAAACCGGGACACCTCCCTAGGGGAGCAGTACTTC. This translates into CASSLNRDTSLGEQYF.

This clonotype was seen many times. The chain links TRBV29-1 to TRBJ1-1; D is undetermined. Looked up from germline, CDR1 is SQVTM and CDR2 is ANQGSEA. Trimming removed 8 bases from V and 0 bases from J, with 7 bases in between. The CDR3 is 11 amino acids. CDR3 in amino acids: CSLQLNTEAFF. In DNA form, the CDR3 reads TGCAGCCTGCAGTTGAACACTGAAGCTTTCTTT.